These 18 T cell receptor beta chains were all obtained from the same sample, sequenced in a study of cytomegalovirus exposure and HLA in healthy donors. Use of 60 Vbeta and 13 Jbeta primers characterized the PCR. TCRdb's copy holds only in-frame clones and misses some; the assay was immunoSEQ multiplex PCR. There are 150,000 to 200,000 clones in the sample; approximately 85% occur only once, and about 2.3% lies in the top ten. The sample consisted of PBMCs. These TCRs come from a woman aged 50 to 60 in good health and CMV-seronegative.

The chain combines TRBV2 with TRBJ1-1, with D possibly TRBD1 on 6 matching bases. Germline assignment: CDR1 SNHLY and CDR2 FYNNEI. The CDR3 is 11 residues long. V shed 4 bases and J shed 6 bases, with 6 bases lying between them. For the CDR3, the DNA is TGTGCCAGCAGTGGACAGGCTGAAGCTTTCTTT. Its protein is CASSGQAEAFF.

This chain joins TRBV6-1 and TRBJ2-5; 11 positions agree with TRBD1. Trimming took 3 bases from V and 5 from J; bases not matched to a gene: 5. The germline CDR1 and CDR2 sequences are MNHNS and SASEGT. The CDR3 consists of 15 residues. CDR3 region: CASSDGTGGFETQYF. The DNA for the CDR3 is TGTGCCAGCAGTGACGGGACAGGGGGATTCGAGACCCAGTACTTC.

Only a few counts were recorded for this clone. This rearrangement joins TRBV28 to TRBJ1-4; D ambiguous. Germline lookup yields CDR1 MDHEN and CDR2 SYDVKM. The CDR3 consists of 15 residues. The V end lost 5 bases, the J end lost 0 bases, and 10 bases lay between the germline ends. CDR3: CASSRTSATNEKLFF. The CDR3 bases are TGTGCCAGCAGTCGAACAAGCGCAACTAATGAAAAACTGTTTTTT.

The chain joins TRBV5-5 to TRBJ2-7; 12 nucleotides line up with TRBD1. J gave up 4 bases and V 4 bases, and 6 bases lay outside the gene matches. This CDR3 is 15 amino acids long. CDR1 is SGHKS, CDR2 YYEKEE, per germline (reference sequence). This CDR3 reads CASSMPGQGAYEQYF. The DNA of the CDR3 is TGTGCCAGCAGCATGCCGGGACAGGGGGCGTACGAGCAGTACTTC.

The V gene is TRBV28, the J gene TRBJ2-4; TRBD1 aligns across 8 bases. Germline V gives CDR1 MDHEN, CDR2 SYDVKM. The CDR3 is 15 amino acids. V lost 0 bases and J lost 4; bases outside the gene matches: 2. In DNA form, the CDR3 reads TGTGCCAGCAGTTTATGGCAGGGGGCGAAAAACATTCAGTACTTC. Residues: CASSLWQGAKNIQYF. Full variable domain (outside the CDR3, taken from reference TRBV28 and TRBJ2-4): DVKVTQSSRYLVKRTGEKVFLECVQDMDHENMFWYRQDPGLGLRLIYFSYDVKMKEKGDIPEGYSVSREKKERFSLILESASTNQTSMYLCASSLWQGAKNIQYFGAGTRLSVL.

The chain couples TRBV7-2 to TRBJ2-5, with 7 bases matching TRBD1. The CDR3 totals 15 residues. Germline CDR1 SGHTA, CDR2 FQGNSA. The ends lost 5 bases at V and 3 bases at J; junction bases unmatched: 9. The CDR3 reads CASSQPTGQEETQYF. The CDR3, as DNA: TGTGCCAGCAGCCAACCGACAGGGCAAGAAGAGACCCAGTACTTC.

The chain couples TRBV9 to TRBJ1-2, with D possibly being TRBD1 (5 bases). V lost 4 bases and J lost 2, with 18 bases in between. The CDR3 extends over 16 amino acids. CDR1 SGDLS and CDR2 YYNGEE come from the germline V gene. The CDR3 region is CASSLGRGRENYGYTF. CDR3 coding DNA: TGTGCCAGCAGCTTAGGTCGCGGCAGGGAAAACTATGGCTACACCTTC. Using reference TRBV9 and TRBJ1-2 for the parts outside the CDR3, the full variable domain is DSGVTQTPKHLITATGQRVTLRCSPRSGDLSVYWYQQSLDQGLQFLIQYYNGEERAKGNILERFSAQQFPDLHSELNLSSLELGDSALYFCASSLGRGRENYGYTFGSGTRLTVV.

The rearrangement joins TRBV18 to TRBJ2-7, with D possibly TRBD1 on 5 matching bases. CDR1 and CDR2 (germline): KGHSH, LQKENI. The V end lost 0 bases, the J end lost 1 base, and 10 bases lay between the germline ends. The CDR3 runs to 15 residues. CDR3 bases: TGTGCCAGCTCACCACCGGCACGGACATCCTACGAGCAGTACTTC. Translation gives CASSPPARTSYEQYF. Combining the CDR3 with reference TRBV18 and TRBJ2-7 gives the whole variable domain NAGVMQNPRHLVRRRGQEARLRCSPMKGHSHVYWYRQLPEEGLKFMVYLQKENIIDESGMPKERFSAEFPKEGPSILRIQQVVRGDSAAYFCASSPPARTSYEQYFGPGTRLTVT.

In the case of this clone: This CDR3 is also generated by other DNA sequences in the sample. The V gene is TRBV30, the J gene TRBJ2-7; 14 bases map to TRBD2. The CDR3 sequence is 14 residues long. Looked up from germline, CDR1 is GTSNPN and CDR2 is SVGIG (reference sequence). Trimming took 5 bases from V and 1 from J; bases not matched to a gene: 1. The CDR3 loop is CAWGLAGGSYEQYF. The CDR3 DNA follows: TGTGCCTGGGGACTAGCGGGAGGTTCCTACGAGCAGTACTTC.

This clone has just a few counts. V usage is TRBV5-1 and J usage is TRBJ2-3, with TRBD2 identical over 8 bases. V was pared by 4 bases and J by 2 bases, with 6 bases of the junction left unmatched. The CDR3 has 15 amino acids. Germline V gene data show CDR1 as SGHRS and CDR2 as YFSETQ. The CDR3 reads CASSPGGAATDTQYF. The CDR3 nucleotides are TGCGCCAGCAGCCCGGGGGGGGCCGCCACAGATACGCAGTATTTT.

The chain uses TRBV7-9 and TRBJ1-1, with D possibly matching TRBD1 (5 bases). Germline V lookup: CDR1 SEHNR, CDR2 FQNEAQ (reference sequence). Trimming removed 2 bases from V and 5 bases from J, with 9 bases in between. The CDR3 has 13 residues. Here the CDR3 reads CASSLWQGTEAFF. Written as DNA, the CDR3 is TGTGCCAGCAGCTTATGGCAGGGTACTGAAGCTTTCTTT.

The gene calls are TRBV18 and TRBJ1-2, with D perhaps TRBD1 (5 bases). The CDR3 has 13 residues. Germline V gene lookup returns CDR1 KGHSH and CDR2 LQKENI. Trimming removed 4 bases from V and 3 bases from J, with 9 bases in between. CDR3 coding DNA: TGTGCCAGCTCACAGACAGATTACTATGGCTACACCTTC. As protein: CASSQTDYYGYTF.

The chain uses TRBV27 and TRBJ2-7; 12 positions agree with TRBD2. This CDR3 is 15 amino acids long. V shed 3 bases, J shed 6 bases, and the junction held 6 bases outside the gene matches. Germline loops: CDR1 MNHEY, CDR2 SMNVEV (reference sequence). The CDR3 protein is CASSLEPSGRGEQYF. The CDR3 DNA sequence: TGTGCCAGCAGTTTGGAGCCTAGCGGGAGGGGCGAGCAGTACTTC.

The chain joins TRBV28 to TRBJ2-1; D unclear. Per germline, CDR1 MDHEN and CDR2 SYDVKM. This CDR3 spans 15 amino acids. V lost 7 bases and J 2 bases, leaving 15 bases between the germline ends. CDR3 nucleotide sequence: TGTGCCAGCAACTCTCGCACGCGCCCCTACAATGAGCAGTTCTTC. Translated, it gives CASNSRTRPYNEQFF.

The chain recombines TRBV18 with TRBJ2-7, with TRBD1 identical over 9 bases. Per germline, CDR1 KGHSH and CDR2 LQKENI. V dropped 6 bases and J dropped 5; count of bases not matched to a gene: 8. There are 14 residues in the CDR3. The DNA of the CDR3 is TGTGCCAGCTCGTCGAGGACAGGGGAGGACGAGCAGTACTTC. Its protein product is CASSSRTGEDEQYF.

V is TRBV5-1 and J is TRBJ2-5; 9 positions agree with TRBD1. This CDR3 contains 14 residues. The V gene's germline CDR1 is SGHRS and CDR2 YFSETQ. The ends lost 4 bases at V and 5 bases at J; junction bases unmatched: 6. The CDR3 sequence is CASSTGQGIETQYF. CDR3 DNA: TGCGCCAGCAGCACCGGACAGGGGATCGAGACCCAGTACTTC.

The chain employs TRBV5-4 and TRBJ2-3; the D gene is possibly TRBD1 (6 bases). This CDR3 has 16 amino acids. The V gene's germline CDR1 is SGHNT and CDR2 YYREEE (reference sequence). Trimming took 9 bases from V and 0 from J, leaving 20 bases between them. The CDR3 here is CATGRGGQTSTDTQYF. CDR3 DNA sequence: TGTGCCACCGGCAGGGGCGGCCAAACTAGCACAGATACGCAGTATTTT.

This chain links TRBV2 with TRBJ1-4; D unresolved. Trimming took off 2 bases at V and 9 bases at J, with 10 bases between the two ends. This CDR3 has 13 residues. Germline-derived CDR1 and CDR2 are SNHLY and FYNNEI. CDR3 coding DNA: TGTGCCAGCAGTGAATTAGCCTTGAAAAAACTGTTTTTT. Protein sequence: CASSELALKKLFF.